The source of this TCR beta chain is a study of T-cell reconstitution after alpha-beta-depleted transplantation in children. This clonotype appeared a few times. Molecular barcoding with unique molecular identifiers was used for the TCRbeta library. TCRdb independently ran MiXCR on the PCR reads; one entry per CDR3 protein. The table records 450,000 to 600,000 distinct CDR3 sequences, about 18% of them present only once. Germline V lookup: CDR1 ENHRY, CDR2 SYGVKD. This CDR3 has 12 amino acids. V lost 6 bases, J lost 5 bases, and 8 bases lay in between. The chain couples TRBV10-3 to TRBJ2-1; D gene uncertain. The sample consisted of PBMCs from the stem cell graft donor, taken from the stem cell graft. The sequence was collected from a human donor who donated a stem cell graft to a child with acute lymphoblastic leukemia. In DNA, the CDR3 is TGTGCCATCAGCTCGGAGAACAATGAGCAGTTCTTC. Its protein is CAISSENNEQFF.